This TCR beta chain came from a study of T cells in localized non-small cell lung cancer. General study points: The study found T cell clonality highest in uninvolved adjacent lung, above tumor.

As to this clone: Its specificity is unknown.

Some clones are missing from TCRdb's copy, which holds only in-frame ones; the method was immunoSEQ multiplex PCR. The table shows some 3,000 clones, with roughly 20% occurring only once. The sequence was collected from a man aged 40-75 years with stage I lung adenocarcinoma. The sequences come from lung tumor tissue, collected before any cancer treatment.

The CDR3 loop is CASSYSALAHTDTQYF. Written as DNA, the CDR3 is TGTGCCAGCAGTTACTCGGCTTTGGCTCACACAGATACGCAGTATTTT. The chain carries TRBV6-8 and TRBJ2-3; D is undetermined. Germline V lookup: CDR1 MNHGY, CDR2 SAAAGT. CDR3 size: 16 residues. Trimming stripped 0 bases from V and 2 bases from J, with 12 bases between.